What follows are 27 T cell receptor beta chains derived from one specimen sequenced in a study of blood T cell repertoires in COVID-19. Using immunoSEQ multiplex PCR, the repertoire was profiled, and TCRdb retains in-frame clones only, with some absent. The sample carries 150,000 or so clones, around 67% recorded once. The specimen was peripheral blood. The receptors were gathered from a woman older than 75 with acute or convalescent COVID-19.

The CDR3 DNA reads as TGTGCCAGCAGCAAACTGGGACACCTGTATGCAGATACGCAGTATTTT. This codes for CASSKLGHLYADTQYF. The chain uses TRBV21-1 and TRBJ2-3; the DNA was not used to check the table's D call, TRBD1. TRBV21-1 is shown as a pseudogene. This CDR3 region has 16 residues.

The rearrangement links TRBV5-6 to TRBJ2-3; 9 nucleotides line up with TRBD2. In germline, CDR1 is SGHDT, CDR2 YYEEEE. V dropped 1 base and J dropped 2; count of bases not matched to a gene: 5. The CDR3 sequence is 16 residues long. CDR3 sequence (DNA): TGTGCCAGCAGCTTGACCGGGACTAGCTACACAGATACGCAGTATTTT. Protein: CASSLTGTSYTDTQYF.

This clone was recorded a few times. The rearrangement links TRBV5-8 to TRBJ1-4; 7 bases line up with TRBD1. The CDR3 sequence is 14 residues long. CDR1 SGHTS and CDR2 YDEGEE come from the germline V gene. V was clipped by 8 bases and J by 7 bases; unmatched bases: 11. CDR3 region: CASLHRGWGEKLFF. The CDR3 DNA sequence: TGTGCCAGTCTACACAGGGGATGGGGTGAAAAACTGTTTTTT.

This clone was counted a few times. V usage is TRBV7-8 and J usage is TRBJ2-3; the match to TRBD2 covers 8 bases. Germline CDR1 and CDR2: SGHVS and FQNEAQ. The CDR3 has 16 amino acids. V dropped 5 bases and J dropped 7; count of bases not matched to a gene: 14. CDR3 coding DNA: TGTGCCAGCAGCCCCGAGGGTAGCGGGGAGAGGTATACGCAGTATTTT. This encodes CASSPEGSGERYTQYF.

In DNA, the CDR3 is TGTGCCAGCAGTCCAGACAATGCCTACGAGCAGTACTTC. This sequence encodes CASSPDNAYEQYF. The chain links TRBV6-2 or TRBV6-3 to TRBJ2-7, with D unclear. Germline values: CDR1 MNHEY, CDR2 SVGEGT. V gave up 5 bases and J gave up 2 bases, with 10 bases separating them. The CDR3 totals 13 residues.

V usage is TRBV30 and J usage is TRBJ1-5; 7 bases align to TRBD1. The junction had 2 bases not matched to a gene; V was cut back by 3 bases and J by 0 bases. The CDR3 spans 14 residues. Per the germline V gene, CDR1 is GTSNPN and CDR2 is SVGIG (reference sequence). The CDR3 sequence is CAWRAGGSNQPQHF. Written as DNA, the CDR3 is TGTGCCTGGAGGGCAGGGGGTAGCAATCAGCCCCAGCATTTT.

This clone appeared a few times. V is TRBV28 and J is TRBJ2-2; 11 positions agree with TRBD2. This CDR3 spans 16 amino acids. The V gene's germline CDR1 is MDHEN and CDR2 SYDVKM. The V and J ends lost 5 bases and 5 bases, in that order; junction bases with no gene match: 7. The CDR3 DNA follows: TGTGCCAGCAGTACTAGCGGGAGAGGGGGAACCGGGGAGCTGTTTTTT. This encodes CASSTSGRGGTGELFF.

The chain recombines TRBV10-3 with TRBJ2-3; 14 nucleotides match TRBD2. The V segment lost 5 bases and the J segment 2 bases; nucleotides outside the gene matches: 3. Germline CDR1 and CDR2: ENHRY and SYGVKD. The CDR3 totals 16 residues. CDR3 coding DNA: TGTGCCATCAGTCAGGGACTAGCGGGGGCCACAGATACGCAGTATTTT. Its protein product is CAISQGLAGATDTQYF.

CDR3 DNA: TGCAGTGCAAGTCCGGGGAGCCAGCCCCAGCATTTT. As protein: CSASPGSQPQHF. The chain links TRBV20-1 to TRBJ1-5; the D is unclear. The ends were cut back, 6 bases at V and 7 bases at J, with 13 bases in the middle. Germline values: CDR1 DFQATT, CDR2 SNEGSKA (reference sequence). The length of the CDR3 is 12 residues.

The chain joins TRBV28 to TRBJ2-1; 8 bases line up with TRBD2. CDR3 size: 15 residues. Germline-derived CDR1 and CDR2 are MDHEN and SYDVKM. V trimming: 7 bases; J trimming: 6 bases; junction bases outside the gene matches: 11. CDR3 coding DNA: TGTGCCAGCAACTCCGGGGGGGACCTGGGCAATGAGCAGTTCTTC. Its translation: CASNSGGDLGNEQFF.

The V and J genes are TRBV6-2 or TRBV6-3 and TRBJ2-7; possible D gene TRBD2, 5 bases. Per germline, CDR1 MNHEY and CDR2 SVGEGT. CDR3 length equals 21 residues. Trimming cost V 2 bases and J 2 bases, with 31 bases left between them. The CDR3 loop is CASSYPSRPSRSRGSTYEQYF. CDR3 bases: TGTGCCAGCAGTTACCCCTCTAGACCATCACGCTCGAGAGGGTCTACCTACGAGCAGTACTTC.

To note about this clone: Being one base from a much bigger clone, this may be a read error. The rearrangement joins TRBV10-3 to TRBJ2-7; 8 positions match TRBD1. This CDR3 is built from 16 residues. J lost 6 bases, V lost 5 bases, and 15 bases had no gene match. Germline CDR1 is ENHRY and CDR2 is SYGVKD. CDR3: CAISTSRGLGAGEQYF. As DNA, the CDR3 is TGTGCCATCAGTACTTCCAGGGGGCTTGGGGCGGGCGAGCAGTACTTC.

The table lists this clone with a few counts. The J gene is TRBJ2-7, the V gene TRBV2; D uncertain. CDR1 SNHLY and CDR2 FYNNEI come from the germline V gene. The CDR3 is 12 residues long. CDR3 DNA sequence: TGTGTACACCGACGACTGACCTACGAGCAGTACTTC. Translated, it gives CVHRRLTYEQYF.

This rearrangement joins TRBV7-8 to TRBJ1-5, with 7 bases fitting TRBD1. This CDR3 has 14 amino acids. Germline V gives CDR1 SGHVS, CDR2 FQNEAQ. Trimming removed 4 bases from V and 4 bases from J; junction bases left unmatched: 4. This chain's CDR3 is CASSSTGPNQPQHF. CDR3 bases: TGTGCCAGCAGCTCGACAGGGCCGAATCAGCCCCAGCATTTT.

The chain couples TRBV18 to TRBJ1-1; no clear D. The germline V gene encodes CDR1 KGHSH and CDR2 LQKENI. The CDR3 spans 14 residues. Trimming cost V 2 bases and J 7 bases, with 14 bases left between them. The CDR3 sequence: CASSPNAGASEAFF. The CDR3 DNA sequence: TGTGCCAGCTCACCAAATGCAGGTGCAAGTGAAGCTTTCTTT.

Only a few counts were recorded for this clone. The V gene is TRBV5-4, the J gene TRBJ2-1; TRBD2 agrees at 8 bases. Trimming at V came to 0 bases and at J to 5 bases, leaving 1 base not matched to a gene. The CDR3 consists of 14 residues. Germline V gene sequence: CDR1 SGHNT, CDR2 YYREEE (reference sequence). The CDR3 nucleotides read TGTGCCAGCAGCTTGGCACTAGCGGACAATGAGCAGTTCTTC. Its protein product is CASSLALADNEQFF. The whole variable domain, filled in from reference TRBV5-4 and TRBJ2-1, reads ETGVTQSPTHLIKTRGQQVTLRCSSQSGHNTVSWYQQALGQGPQFIFQYYREEENGRGNFPPRFSGLQFPNYSSELNVNALELDDSALYLCASSLALADNEQFFGPGTRLTVL.

This clone has just one count. The chain uses TRBV19 and TRBJ1-2; TRBD1 aligns across 7 bases. The CDR3 totals 15 residues. Germline CDR1 LNHDA, CDR2 SQIVND (reference sequence). The V segment lost 5 bases and the J segment 0 bases; nucleotides outside the gene matches: 6. Here the CDR3 DNA reads TGTGCCAGTAGTCCCGGGACAGTAGCTAACTATGGCTACACCTTC. This sequence encodes CASSPGTVANYGYTF.

The chain combines TRBV15 with TRBJ2-3; 7 nucleotides align to TRBD1. Germline V gives CDR1 LNHNV, CDR2 YYDKDF (reference sequence). The CDR3 runs to 14 residues. V dropped 1 base and J dropped 3; count of bases not matched to a gene: 1. The CDR3 DNA sequence: TGTGCCACCAGCAGAGTACAGGGGACAGATACGCAGTATTTT. It translates to CATSRVQGTDTQYF.

The chain couples TRBV2 to TRBJ1-3, with 8 nucleotides matching TRBD1. The germline V gene has CDR1 SNHLY and CDR2 FYNNEI. V dropped 4 bases and J dropped 0; count of bases not matched to a gene: 5. CDR3 length equals 16 residues. The CDR3 loop reads CASSGTGGYSGNTIYF. The CDR3 region has the DNA TGTGCCAGCAGTGGCACAGGGGGTTACTCTGGAAACACCATATATTTT.

The chain has TRBV5-1 and TRBJ2-3, with TRBD1 as a possible D gene (5 bases). The V gene lost 4 bases and the J gene lost 7 bases, with 19 bases spanning the gap. The CDR3 length is 15 residues. Germline values: CDR1 SGHRS, CDR2 YFSETQ. CDR3 DNA: TGCGCCAGCAGCCCCAACACGGGTCAGGGAAATACGCAGTATTTT. Its translation is CASSPNTGQGNTQYF.

The chain combines TRBV6-6 with TRBJ1-4, with D possibly being TRBD1 (6 bases). Germline V CDR1 and CDR2: MNHNY, SVGAGI (reference sequence). The CDR3 extends over 16 amino acids. The germline V and J ends were trimmed by 5 bases and 4 bases, with 17 bases remaining between them. The CDR3 DNA is TGTGCCAGCAGTCGACGAAACGACAGGCATAATGAAAAACTGTTTTTT. The encoded protein is CASSRRNDRHNEKLFF.

This clone was seen only a few times. The rearrangement uses TRBV7-9 and TRBJ2-7; 7 nucleotides align to TRBD1. The CDR3 is 14 residues long. V was clipped by 5 bases and J by 3 bases; unmatched bases: 7. Germline V gene data show CDR1 as SEHNR and CDR2 as FQNEAQ (reference sequence). The CDR3 DNA follows: TGTGCCAGCAGCCAGCCCGACAGGGACTACGAGCAGTACTTC. This translates into CASSQPDRDYEQYF. Full variable domain (remainder filled in from reference TRBV7-9 and TRBJ2-7): DTGVSQNPRHKITKRGQNVTFRCDPISEHNRLYWYRQTLGQGPEFLTYFQNEAQLEKSRLLSDRFSAERPKGSFSTLEIQRTEQGDSAMYLCASSQPDRDYEQYFGPGTRLTVT.

The chain is built from TRBV5-1 and TRBJ2-1, with TRBD2 matching over 11 bases. Losses at the gene ends were 5 bases for V and 1 base for J; bases not matched to a gene: 8. Germline values: CDR1 SGHRS, CDR2 YFSETQ. The CDR3 sequence is 17 residues long. CDR3 nucleotides: TGCGCCAGCAGAAAACTAGCGGGAGAACTGTCCTACAATGAGCAGTTCTTC. The encoded protein is CASRKLAGELSYNEQFF.

This rearrangement joins TRBV27 to TRBJ1-1; D is perhaps TRBD1 (5 bases). V lost 6 bases and J lost 0, with 11 bases in between. CDR3 length: 14 residues. Germline CDR1 MNHEY, CDR2 SMNVEV (reference sequence). CDR3 DNA sequence: TGTGCCAGCAGCTCCAAAGGGGTGAACACTGAAGCTTTCTTT. This gives the protein CASSSKGVNTEAFF.

This chain connects TRBV4-2 to TRBJ2-1; 9 bases align to TRBD1. J was trimmed by 7 bases and V by 5 bases; bases with no gene match: 6. The CDR3 is made up of 14 amino acids. Germline assignment: CDR1 LGHNA and CDR2 YNFKEQ. The CDR3 region is CASSSGTGTNEQFF. Written as DNA, the CDR3 is TGTGCCAGCAGCTCCGGGACAGGGACTAATGAGCAGTTCTTC.

The chain is built from TRBV4-1 and TRBJ1-3; 8 bases fit TRBD1. Germline CDR1 MGHRA, CDR2 YSYEKL. This CDR3 is built from 18 residues. Trimming at V came to 0 bases and at J to 3 bases, leaving 10 bases not matched to a gene. This CDR3 reads CASSQDGRQGYDGNTIYF. CDR3 DNA: TGCGCCAGCAGCCAAGATGGGAGACAGGGGTATGATGGAAACACCATATATTTT.

The rearrangement uses TRBV30 and TRBJ1-4; TRBD1 aligns across 7 bases. Unmatched junction bases numbered 6, after V lost 0 bases and J lost 8 bases. The germline V gene has CDR1 GTSNPN and CDR2 SVGIG (reference sequence). The CDR3 runs to 14 residues. The CDR3: CAWSVKGAGEKLFF. The CDR3 DNA reads TGTGCCTGGAGTGTAAAGGGGGCGGGGGAAAAACTGTTTTTT.